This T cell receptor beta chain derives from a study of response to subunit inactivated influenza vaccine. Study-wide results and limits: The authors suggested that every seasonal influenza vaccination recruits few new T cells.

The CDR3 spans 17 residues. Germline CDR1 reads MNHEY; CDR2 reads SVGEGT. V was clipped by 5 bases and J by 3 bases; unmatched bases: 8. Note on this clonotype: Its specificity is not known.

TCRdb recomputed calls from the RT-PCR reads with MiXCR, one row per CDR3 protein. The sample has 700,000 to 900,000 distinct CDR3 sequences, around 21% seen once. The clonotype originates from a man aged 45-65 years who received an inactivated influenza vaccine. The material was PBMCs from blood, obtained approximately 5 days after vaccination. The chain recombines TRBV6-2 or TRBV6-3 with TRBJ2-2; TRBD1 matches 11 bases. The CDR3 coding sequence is TGTGCCAGCAGTCCTCTAGTGGACAGGGGGCACACCGGGGAGCTGTTTTTT. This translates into CASSPLVDRGHTGELFF.